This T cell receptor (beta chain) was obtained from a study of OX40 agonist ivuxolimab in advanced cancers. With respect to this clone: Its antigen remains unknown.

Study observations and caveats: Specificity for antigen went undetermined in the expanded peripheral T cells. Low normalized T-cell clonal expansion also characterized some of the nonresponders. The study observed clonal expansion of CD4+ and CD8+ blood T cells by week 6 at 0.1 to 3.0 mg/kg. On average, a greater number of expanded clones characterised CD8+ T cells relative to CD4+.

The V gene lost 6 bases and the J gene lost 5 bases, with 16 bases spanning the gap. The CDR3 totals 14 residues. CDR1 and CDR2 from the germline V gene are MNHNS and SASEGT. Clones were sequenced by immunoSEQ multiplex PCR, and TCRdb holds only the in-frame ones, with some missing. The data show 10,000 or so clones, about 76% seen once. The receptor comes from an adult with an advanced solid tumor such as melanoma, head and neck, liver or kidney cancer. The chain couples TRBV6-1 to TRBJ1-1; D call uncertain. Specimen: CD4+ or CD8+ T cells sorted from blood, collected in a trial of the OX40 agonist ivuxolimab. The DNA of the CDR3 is TGTGCCAGCAGAAGGCCCCCAGTCTGGACTGAAGCTTTCTTT. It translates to CASRRPPVWTEAFF.